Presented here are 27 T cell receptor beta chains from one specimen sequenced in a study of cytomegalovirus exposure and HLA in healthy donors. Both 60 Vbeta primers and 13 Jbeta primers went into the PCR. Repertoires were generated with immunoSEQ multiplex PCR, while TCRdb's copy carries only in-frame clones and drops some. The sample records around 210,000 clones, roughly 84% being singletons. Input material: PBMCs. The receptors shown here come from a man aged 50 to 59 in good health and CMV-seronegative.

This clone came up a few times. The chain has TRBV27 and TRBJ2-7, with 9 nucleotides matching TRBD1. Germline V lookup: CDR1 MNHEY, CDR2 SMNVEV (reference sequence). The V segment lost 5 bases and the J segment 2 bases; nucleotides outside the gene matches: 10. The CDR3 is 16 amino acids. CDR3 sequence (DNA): TGTGCCAGCAGTCCTAGGGGGACAGGGTCTGCCTACGAGCAGTACTTC. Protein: CASSPRGTGSAYEQYF.

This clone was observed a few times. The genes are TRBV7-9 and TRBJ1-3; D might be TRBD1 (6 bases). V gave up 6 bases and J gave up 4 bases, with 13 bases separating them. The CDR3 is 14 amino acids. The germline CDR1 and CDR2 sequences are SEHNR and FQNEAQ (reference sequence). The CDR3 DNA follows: TGTGCCAGCAGGAGACAGGATGGCGGAAACACCATATATTTT. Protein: CASRRQDGGNTIYF.

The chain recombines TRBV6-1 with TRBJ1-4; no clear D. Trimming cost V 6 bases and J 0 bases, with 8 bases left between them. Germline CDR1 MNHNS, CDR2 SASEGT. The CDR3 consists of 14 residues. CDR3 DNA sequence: TGTGCCAGCAGACCGCTACCAACTAATGAAAAACTGTTTTTT. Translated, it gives CASRPLPTNEKLFF.

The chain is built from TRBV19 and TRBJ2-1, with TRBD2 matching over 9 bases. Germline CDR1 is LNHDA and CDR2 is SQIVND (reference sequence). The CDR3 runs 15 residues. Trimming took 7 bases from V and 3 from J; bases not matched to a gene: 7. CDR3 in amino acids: CASKASGMGYNEQFF. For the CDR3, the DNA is TGTGCCAGTAAGGCTAGCGGGATGGGCTACAATGAGCAGTTCTTC.

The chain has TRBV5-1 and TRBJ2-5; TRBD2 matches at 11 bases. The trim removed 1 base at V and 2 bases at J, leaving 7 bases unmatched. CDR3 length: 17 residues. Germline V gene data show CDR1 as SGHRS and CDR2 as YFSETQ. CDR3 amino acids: CASSLRGTSGIQETQYF. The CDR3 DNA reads TGCGCCAGCAGCTTGCGGGGGACTAGCGGCATACAAGAGACCCAGTACTTC.

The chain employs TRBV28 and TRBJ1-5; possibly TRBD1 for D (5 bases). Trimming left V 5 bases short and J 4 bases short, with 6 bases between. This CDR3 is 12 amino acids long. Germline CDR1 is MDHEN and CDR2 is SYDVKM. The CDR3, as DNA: TGTGCCAGCAGTGGGGGGAATCAGCCCCAGCATTTT. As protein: CASSGGNQPQHF.

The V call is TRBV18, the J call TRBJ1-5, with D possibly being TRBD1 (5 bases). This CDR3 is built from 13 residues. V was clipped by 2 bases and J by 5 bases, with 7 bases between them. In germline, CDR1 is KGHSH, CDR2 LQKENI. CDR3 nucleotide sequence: TGTGCCAGCTCACCAGGGGCGGATCAGCCCCAGCATTTT. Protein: CASSPGADQPQHF.

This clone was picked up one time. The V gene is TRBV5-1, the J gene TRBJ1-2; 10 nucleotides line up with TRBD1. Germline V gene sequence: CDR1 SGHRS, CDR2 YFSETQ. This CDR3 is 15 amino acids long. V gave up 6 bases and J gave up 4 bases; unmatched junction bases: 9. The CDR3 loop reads CASKTGTGAVYGYTF. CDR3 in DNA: TGCGCCAGCAAAACCGGGACAGGGGCTGTCTATGGCTACACCTTC.

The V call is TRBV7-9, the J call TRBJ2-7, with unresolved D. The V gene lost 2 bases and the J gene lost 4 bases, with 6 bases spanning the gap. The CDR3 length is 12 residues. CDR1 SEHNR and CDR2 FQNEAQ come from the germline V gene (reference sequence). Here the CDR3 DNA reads TGTGCCAGCAGCTTAAACTGGTACGAGCAGTACTTC. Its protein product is CASSLNWYEQYF.

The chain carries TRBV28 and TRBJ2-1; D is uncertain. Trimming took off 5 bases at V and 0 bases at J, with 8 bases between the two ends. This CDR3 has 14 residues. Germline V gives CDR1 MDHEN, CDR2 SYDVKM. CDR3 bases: TGTGCCAGCAGTCCCCCCTACTCCTACAATGAGCAGTTCTTC. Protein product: CASSPPYSYNEQFF.

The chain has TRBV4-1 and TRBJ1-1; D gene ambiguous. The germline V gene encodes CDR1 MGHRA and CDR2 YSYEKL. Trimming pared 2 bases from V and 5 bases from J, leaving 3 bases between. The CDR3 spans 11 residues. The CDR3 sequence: CASSQLTEAFF. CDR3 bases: TGCGCCAGCAGCCAATTAACTGAAGCTTTCTTT.

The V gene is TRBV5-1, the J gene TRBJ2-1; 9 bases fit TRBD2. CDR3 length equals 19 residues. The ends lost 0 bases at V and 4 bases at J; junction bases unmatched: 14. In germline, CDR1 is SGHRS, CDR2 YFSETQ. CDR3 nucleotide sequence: TGCGCCAGCAGCTTGGCCCTCGGGACTAGCCTAACCCGATACAATGAGCAGTTCTTC. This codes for CASSLALGTSLTRYNEQFF.

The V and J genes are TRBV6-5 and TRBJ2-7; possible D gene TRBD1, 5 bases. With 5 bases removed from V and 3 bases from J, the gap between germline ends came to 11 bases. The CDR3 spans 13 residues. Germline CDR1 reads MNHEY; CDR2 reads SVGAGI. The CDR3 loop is CASSTDSYYEQYF. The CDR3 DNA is TGTGCCAGCAGTACCGACAGCTACTACGAGCAGTACTTC.

The CDR3 sequence: CASSFLRTYNEQFF. The CDR3 nucleotides read TGTGCCAGCAGCTTCTTGCGGACTTACAATGAGCAGTTCTTC. The V call is TRBV7-2, the J call TRBJ2-1; weak D call: TRBD2 (5 bases). The V and J ends lost 3 bases and 4 bases respectively, with 10 bases between them. The germline gives CDR1 SGHTA, CDR2 FQGNSA. This CDR3 comprises 14 residues.

CDR3 coding DNA: TGTGCCAGTAGTATCCAAGACAGGGGGTTGAATACGCAGTATTTT. It specifies CASSIQDRGLNTQYF. The chain carries TRBV19 and TRBJ2-3, with TRBD1 identical over 9 bases. Trimming took 3 bases from V and 7 from J; bases not matched to a gene: 8. This CDR3 is 15 amino acids long. Germline-derived CDR1 and CDR2 are LNHDA and SQIVND (reference sequence).

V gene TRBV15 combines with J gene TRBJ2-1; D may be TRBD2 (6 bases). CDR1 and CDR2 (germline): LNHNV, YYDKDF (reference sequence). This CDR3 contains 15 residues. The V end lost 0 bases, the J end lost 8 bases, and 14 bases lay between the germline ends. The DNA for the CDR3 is TGTGCCACCAGCAGAGATTTGTCTAGCGCTGATGAGCAGTTCTTC. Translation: CATSRDLSSADEQFF.

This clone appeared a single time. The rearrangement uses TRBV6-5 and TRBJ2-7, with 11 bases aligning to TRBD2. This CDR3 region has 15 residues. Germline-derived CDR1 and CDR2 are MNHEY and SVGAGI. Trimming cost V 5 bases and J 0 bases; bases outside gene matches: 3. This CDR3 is CASSRTSGSSYEQYF. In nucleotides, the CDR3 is TGTGCCAGCAGTCGTACTAGCGGGAGCTCCTACGAGCAGTACTTC.

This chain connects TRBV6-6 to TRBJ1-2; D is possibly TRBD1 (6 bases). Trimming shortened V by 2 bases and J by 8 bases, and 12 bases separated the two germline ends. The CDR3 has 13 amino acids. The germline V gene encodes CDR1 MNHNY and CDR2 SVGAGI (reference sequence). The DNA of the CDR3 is TGTGCCAGCAGTTACAAGGGGGTCGGGGGCTACACCTTC. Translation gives CASSYKGVGGYTF.

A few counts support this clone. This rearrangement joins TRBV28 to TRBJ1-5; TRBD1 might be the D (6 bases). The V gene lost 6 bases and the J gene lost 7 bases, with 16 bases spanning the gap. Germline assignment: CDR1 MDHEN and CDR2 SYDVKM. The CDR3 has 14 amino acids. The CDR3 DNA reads TGTGCCAGCAGATATGGGACACTCCGCCAGCCCCAGCATTTT. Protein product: CASRYGTLRQPQHF.

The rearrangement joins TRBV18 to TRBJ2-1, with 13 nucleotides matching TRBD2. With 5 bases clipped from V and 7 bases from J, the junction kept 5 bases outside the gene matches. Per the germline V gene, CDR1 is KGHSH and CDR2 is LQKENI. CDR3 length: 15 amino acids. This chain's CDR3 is CASSWTSGSINEQFF. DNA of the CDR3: TGTGCCAGCTCATGGACTAGCGGGAGTATAAATGAGCAGTTCTTC.

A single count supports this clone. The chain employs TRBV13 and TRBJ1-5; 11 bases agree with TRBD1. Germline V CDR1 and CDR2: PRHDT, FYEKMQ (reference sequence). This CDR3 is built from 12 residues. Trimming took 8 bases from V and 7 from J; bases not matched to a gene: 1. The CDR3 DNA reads TGTGCCAGCGGGACAGGGGGACAGCCCCAGCATTTT. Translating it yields CASGTGGQPQHF. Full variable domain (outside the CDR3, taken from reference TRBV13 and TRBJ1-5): AAGVIQSPRHLIKEKRETATLKCYPIPRHDTVYWYQQGPGQDPQFLISFYEKMQSDKGSIPDRFSAQQFSDYHSELNMSSLELGDSALYFCASGTGGQPQHFGDGTRLSIL.

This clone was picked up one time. In nucleotides, the CDR3 is TGTGCCAGTGGGACAGACACCTATGGCTACACCTTC. It yields the protein CASGTDTYGYTF. The chain has TRBV7-9 and TRBJ1-2; 7 bases fit TRBD1. Per the germline V gene, CDR1 is SEHNR and CDR2 is FQNEAQ (reference sequence). J gave up 4 bases and V 9 bases, and 5 bases lay outside the gene matches. The CDR3 has 12 residues.

In nucleotides, the CDR3 is TGTGCCAGCAGCTCGAGGGTACACAAGAACACTGAAGCTTTCTTT. It translates to CASSSRVHKNTEAFF. The chain has TRBV7-8 and TRBJ1-1; D not certain. The V end lost 4 bases, the J end lost 1 base, and 13 bases lay between the germline ends. This CDR3 is 15 amino acids long. Germline V lookup: CDR1 SGHVS, CDR2 FQNEAQ.

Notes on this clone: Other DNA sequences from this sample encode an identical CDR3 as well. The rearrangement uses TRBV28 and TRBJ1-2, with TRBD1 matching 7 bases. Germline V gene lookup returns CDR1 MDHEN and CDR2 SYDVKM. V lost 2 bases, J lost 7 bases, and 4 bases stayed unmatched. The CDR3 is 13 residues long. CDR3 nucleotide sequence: TGTGCCAGCAGTTTACGACAGGGTGCTGGCTACACCTTC. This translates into CASSLRQGAGYTF.

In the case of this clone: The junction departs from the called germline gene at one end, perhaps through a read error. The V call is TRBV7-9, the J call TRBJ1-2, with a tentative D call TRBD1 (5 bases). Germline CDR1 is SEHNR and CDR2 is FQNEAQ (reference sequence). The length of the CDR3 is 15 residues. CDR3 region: CSSSPQGGANYGYTF. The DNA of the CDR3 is TGTTCCAGCAGCCCCCAGGGTGGAGCTAACTATGGCTACACCTTC. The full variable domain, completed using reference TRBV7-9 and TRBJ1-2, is DTGVSQNPRHKITKRGQNVTFRCDPISEHNRLYWYRQTLGQGPEFLTYFQNEAQLEKSRLLSDRFSAERPKGSFSTLEIQRTEQGDSAMYLCSSSPQGGANYGYTFGSGTRLTVV.

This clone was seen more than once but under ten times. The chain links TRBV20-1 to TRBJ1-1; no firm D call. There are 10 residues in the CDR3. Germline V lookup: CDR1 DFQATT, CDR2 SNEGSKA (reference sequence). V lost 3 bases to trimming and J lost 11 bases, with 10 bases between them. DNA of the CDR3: TGCAGTGCTAGGTTCAACGGGGCTTTCTTT. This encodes CSARFNGAFF.

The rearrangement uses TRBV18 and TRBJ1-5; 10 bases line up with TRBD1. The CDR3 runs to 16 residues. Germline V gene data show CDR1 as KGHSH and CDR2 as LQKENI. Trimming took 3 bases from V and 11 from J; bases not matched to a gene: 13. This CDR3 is CASSPLGTGALTTQHF. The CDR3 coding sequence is TGTGCCAGCTCACCTCTAGGGACAGGGGCCTTGACGACCCAGCATTTT.